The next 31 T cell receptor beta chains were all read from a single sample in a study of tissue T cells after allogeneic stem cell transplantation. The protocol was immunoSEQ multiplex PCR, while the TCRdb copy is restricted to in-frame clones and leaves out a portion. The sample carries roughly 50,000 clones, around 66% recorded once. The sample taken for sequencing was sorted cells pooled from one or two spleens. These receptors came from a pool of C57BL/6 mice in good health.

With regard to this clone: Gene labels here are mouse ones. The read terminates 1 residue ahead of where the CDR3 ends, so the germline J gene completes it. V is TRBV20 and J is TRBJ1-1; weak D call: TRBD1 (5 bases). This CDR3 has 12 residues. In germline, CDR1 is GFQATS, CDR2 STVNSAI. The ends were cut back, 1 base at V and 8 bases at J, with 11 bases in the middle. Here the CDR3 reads CGARGRGTEVFF. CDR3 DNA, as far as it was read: TGTGGTGCTAGGGGGCGGGGGACGGAAGTCTTC.

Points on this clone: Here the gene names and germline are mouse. CDR3 sequence reads: CASSLQGYNSPLYF. Partial CDR3 DNA: TGTGCCAGCAGTCTACAGGGGTATAATTCGCCCCTCTAC. The J gene is TRBJ1-6, the V gene TRBV24; TRBD1 aligns across 7 bases. The DNA ends 1 residue before the CDR3 does, and the rest of the CDR3 is filled in from the germline J gene. TRBJ1-6 is assigned to the ORF class and has an uncertain function. The V segment lost 3 bases and the J segment 4 bases; nucleotides outside the gene matches: 0. The CDR3 runs to 14 residues. Germline CDR1 reads KGHTA; CDR2 reads FRNEEI.

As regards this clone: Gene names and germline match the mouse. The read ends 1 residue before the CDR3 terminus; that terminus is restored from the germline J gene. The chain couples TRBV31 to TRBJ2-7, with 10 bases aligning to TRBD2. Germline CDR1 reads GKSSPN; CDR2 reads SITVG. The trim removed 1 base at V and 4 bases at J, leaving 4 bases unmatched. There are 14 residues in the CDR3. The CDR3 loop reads CAWSPGTGAYEQYF. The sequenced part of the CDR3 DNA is TGTGCCTGGAGTCCCGGGACTGGGGCTTATGAACAGTAC.

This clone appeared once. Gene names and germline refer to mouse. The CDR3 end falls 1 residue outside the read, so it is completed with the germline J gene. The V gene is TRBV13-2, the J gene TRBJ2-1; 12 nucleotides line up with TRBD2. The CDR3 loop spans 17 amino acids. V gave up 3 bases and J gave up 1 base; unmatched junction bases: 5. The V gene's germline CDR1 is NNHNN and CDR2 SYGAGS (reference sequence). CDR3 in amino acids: CASGGQGTGGNYAEQFF. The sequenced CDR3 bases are TGTGCCAGCGGTGGGCAAGGGACTGGGGGGAACTATGCTGAGCAGTTC.

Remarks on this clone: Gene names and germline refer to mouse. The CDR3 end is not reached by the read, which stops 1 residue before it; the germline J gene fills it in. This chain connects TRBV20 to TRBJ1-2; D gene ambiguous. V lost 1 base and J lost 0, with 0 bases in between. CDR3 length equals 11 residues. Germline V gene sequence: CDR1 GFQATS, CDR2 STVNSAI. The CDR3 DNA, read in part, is TGTGGTGCTAGGGCAAACTCCGACTACACC. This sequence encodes CGARANSDYT. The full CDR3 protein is CGARANSDYTF.

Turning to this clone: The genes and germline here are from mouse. Incomplete CDR3 DNA: TGCACCTGCAAAGACACTTCTGGAAATACGCTCTAT. Its protein is CTCKDTSGNTLY. The entire CDR3 protein is CTCKDTSGNTLYF. This rearrangement joins TRBV1 to TRBJ1-3; D unresolved. Sequencing ends 1 residue short of the CDR3 end; the germline J gene provides the rest. The germline CDR1 and CDR2 sequences are NSQYPW and LRSPGD (reference sequence). V gave up 7 bases and J gave up 0 bases, with 7 bases separating them. This CDR3 has 13 residues.

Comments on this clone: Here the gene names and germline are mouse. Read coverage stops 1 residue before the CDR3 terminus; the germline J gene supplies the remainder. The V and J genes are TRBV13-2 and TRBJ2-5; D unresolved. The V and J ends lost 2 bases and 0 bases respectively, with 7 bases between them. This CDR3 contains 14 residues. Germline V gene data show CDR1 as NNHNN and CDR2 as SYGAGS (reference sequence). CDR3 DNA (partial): TGTGCCAGCGGTGACAGGCTTAACCAAGACACCCAGTAC. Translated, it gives CASGDRLNQDTQY. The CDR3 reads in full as CASGDRLNQDTQYF.

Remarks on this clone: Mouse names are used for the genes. CDR3 loop: CASSPTGAEQFF. The CDR3 DNA, read in part, is TGTGCCAGCTCTCCGACGGGAGCTGAGCAGTTC. The V and J genes are TRBV12-1 and TRBJ2-1, with unresolved D. Sequencing ends 1 residue short of the CDR3 end; the germline J gene provides the rest. CDR1 is SGHSN, CDR2 HYEKVE, per germline. This CDR3 spans 12 amino acids. Trimming stripped 2 bases from V and 7 bases from J, with 8 bases between. The entire variable domain, with the rest obtained from reference TRBV12-1 and TRBJ2-1, is as follows: DSGVVQSPRHIIKEKGGRSVLTCIPISGHSNVVWYQQTLGKELKFLIQHYEKVERDKGFLPSRFSVQQFDDYHSEMNMSALELEDSAMYFCASSPTGAEQFFGPGTRLTVL.

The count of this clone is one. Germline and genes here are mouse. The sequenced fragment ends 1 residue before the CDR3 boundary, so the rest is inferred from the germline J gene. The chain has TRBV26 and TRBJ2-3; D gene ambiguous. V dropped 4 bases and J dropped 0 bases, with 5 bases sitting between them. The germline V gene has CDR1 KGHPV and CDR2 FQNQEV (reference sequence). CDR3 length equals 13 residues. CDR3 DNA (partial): TGTGCCAGCAGTCAGGCCAGTGCAGAAACGCTGTAT. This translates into CASSQASAETLY. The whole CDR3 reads CASSQASAETLYF.

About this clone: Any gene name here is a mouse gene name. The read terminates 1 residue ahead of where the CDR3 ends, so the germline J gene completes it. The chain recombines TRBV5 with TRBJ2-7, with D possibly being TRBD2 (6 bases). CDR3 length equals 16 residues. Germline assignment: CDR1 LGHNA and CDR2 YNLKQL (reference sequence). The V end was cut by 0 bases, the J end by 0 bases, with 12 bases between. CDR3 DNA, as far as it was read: TGTGCCAGCAGCCAAGATGGGCCTGGGGTCTCCTATGAACAGTAC. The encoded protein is CASSQDGPGVSYEQY. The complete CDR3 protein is CASSQDGPGVSYEQYF.

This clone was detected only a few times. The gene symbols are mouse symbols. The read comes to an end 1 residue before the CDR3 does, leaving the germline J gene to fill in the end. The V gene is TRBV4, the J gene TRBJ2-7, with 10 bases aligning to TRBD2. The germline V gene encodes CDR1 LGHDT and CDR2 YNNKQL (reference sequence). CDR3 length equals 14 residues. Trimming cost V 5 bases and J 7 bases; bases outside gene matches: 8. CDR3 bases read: TGTGCCAGCAGCCCCCCTGGGGGGGCGGGCGAACAGTAC. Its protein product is CASSPPGGAGEQY. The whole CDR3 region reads CASSPPGGAGEQYF.

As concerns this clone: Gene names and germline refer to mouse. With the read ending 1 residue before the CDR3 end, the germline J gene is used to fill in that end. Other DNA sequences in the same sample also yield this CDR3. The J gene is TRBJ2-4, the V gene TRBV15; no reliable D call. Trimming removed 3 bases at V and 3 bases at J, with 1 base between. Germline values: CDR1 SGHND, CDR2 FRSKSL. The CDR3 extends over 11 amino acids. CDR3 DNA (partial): TGTGCCAGCAGTTTGCAAAACACCTTGTAC. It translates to CASSLQNTLY. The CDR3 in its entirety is CASSLQNTLYF.

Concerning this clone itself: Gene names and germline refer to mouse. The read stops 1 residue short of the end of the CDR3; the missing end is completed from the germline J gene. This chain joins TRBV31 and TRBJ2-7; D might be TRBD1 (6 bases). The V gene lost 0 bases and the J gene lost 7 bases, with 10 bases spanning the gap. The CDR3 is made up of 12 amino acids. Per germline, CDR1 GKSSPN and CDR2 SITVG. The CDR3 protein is CAWSLQGREQYF. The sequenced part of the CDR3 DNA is TGTGCCTGGAGTCTACAGGGAAGAGAACAGTAC.

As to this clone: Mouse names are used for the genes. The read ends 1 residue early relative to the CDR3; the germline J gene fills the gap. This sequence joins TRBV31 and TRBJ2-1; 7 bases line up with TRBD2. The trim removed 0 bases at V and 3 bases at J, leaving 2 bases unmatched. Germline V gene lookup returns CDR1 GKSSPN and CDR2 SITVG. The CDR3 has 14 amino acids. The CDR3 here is CAWSLGTVYAEQFF. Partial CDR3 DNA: TGTGCCTGGAGTCTCGGGACTGTCTATGCTGAGCAGTTC. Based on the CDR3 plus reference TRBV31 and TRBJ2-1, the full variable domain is AQTIHQWPVAEIKAVGSPLSLGCTIKGKSSPNLYWYWQATGGTLQQLFYSITVGQVESVVQLNLSASRPKDDQFILSTEKLLLSHSGFYLCAWSLGTVYAEQFFGPGTRLTVL.

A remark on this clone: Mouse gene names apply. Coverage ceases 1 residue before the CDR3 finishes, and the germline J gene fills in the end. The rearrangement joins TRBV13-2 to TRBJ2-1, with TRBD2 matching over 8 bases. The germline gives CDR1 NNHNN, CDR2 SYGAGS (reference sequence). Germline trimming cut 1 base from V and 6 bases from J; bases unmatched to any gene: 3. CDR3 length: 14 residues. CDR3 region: CASGDLGGVAEQFF. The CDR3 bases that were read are TGTGCCAGCGGTGATCTGGGGGGCGTTGCTGAGCAGTTC.

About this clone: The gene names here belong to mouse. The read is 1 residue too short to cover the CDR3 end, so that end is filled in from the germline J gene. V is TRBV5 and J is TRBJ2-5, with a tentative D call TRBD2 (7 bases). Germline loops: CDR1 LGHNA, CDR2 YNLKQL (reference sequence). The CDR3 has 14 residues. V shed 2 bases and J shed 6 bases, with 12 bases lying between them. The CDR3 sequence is CASSQRGAGDTQYF. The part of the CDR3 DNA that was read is TGTGCCAGCAGCCAAAGGGGGGCCGGGGACACCCAGTAC.

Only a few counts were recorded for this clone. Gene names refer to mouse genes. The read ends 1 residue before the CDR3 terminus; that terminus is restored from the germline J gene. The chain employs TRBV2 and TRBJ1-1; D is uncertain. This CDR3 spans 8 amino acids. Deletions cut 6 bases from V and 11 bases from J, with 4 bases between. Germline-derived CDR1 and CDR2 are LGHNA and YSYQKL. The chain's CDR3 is CASRVVFF. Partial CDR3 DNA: TGTGCCAGCAGGGTTGTCTTC. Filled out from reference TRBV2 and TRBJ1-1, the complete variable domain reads DPKIIQKPKYLVAVTGSEKILICEQYLGHNAMYWYRQSAKKPLEFMFSYSYQKLMDNQTASSRFQPQSSKKNHLDLQITALKPDDSATYFCASRVVFFGKGTRLTVV.

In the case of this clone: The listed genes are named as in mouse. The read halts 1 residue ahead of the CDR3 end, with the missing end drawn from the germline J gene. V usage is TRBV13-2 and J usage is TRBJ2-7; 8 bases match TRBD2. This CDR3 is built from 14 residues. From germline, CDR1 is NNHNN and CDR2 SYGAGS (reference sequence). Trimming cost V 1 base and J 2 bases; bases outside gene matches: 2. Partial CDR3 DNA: TGTGCCAGCGGTGATTTTGGGGGGGCCTATGAACAGTAC. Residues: CASGDFGGAYEQY. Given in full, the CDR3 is CASGDFGGAYEQYF.

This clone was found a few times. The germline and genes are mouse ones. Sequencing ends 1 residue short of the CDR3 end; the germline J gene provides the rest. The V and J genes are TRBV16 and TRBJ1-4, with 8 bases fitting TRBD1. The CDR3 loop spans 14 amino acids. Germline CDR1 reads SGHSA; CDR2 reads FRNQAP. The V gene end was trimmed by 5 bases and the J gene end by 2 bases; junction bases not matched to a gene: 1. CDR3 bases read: TGTGCAAGCAGCCCAGGGGGCTCCAACGAAAGATTATTT. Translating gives CASSPGGSNERLF. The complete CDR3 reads CASSPGGSNERLFF.

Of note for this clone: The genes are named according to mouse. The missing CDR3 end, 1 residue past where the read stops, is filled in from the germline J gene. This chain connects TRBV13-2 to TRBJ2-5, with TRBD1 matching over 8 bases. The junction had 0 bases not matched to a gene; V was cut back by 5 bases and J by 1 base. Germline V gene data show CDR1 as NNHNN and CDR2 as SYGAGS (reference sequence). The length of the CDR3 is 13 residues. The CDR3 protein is CASGTGDQDTQYF. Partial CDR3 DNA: TGTGCCAGCGGGACAGGGGACCAAGACACCCAGTAC.

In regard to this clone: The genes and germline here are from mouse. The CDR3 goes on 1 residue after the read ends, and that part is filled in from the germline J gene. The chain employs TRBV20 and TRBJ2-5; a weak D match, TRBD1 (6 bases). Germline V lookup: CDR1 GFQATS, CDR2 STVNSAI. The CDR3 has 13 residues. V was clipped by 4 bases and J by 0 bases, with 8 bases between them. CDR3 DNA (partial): TGTGGTGCTACCGGGACAAACCAAGACACCCAGTAC. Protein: CGATGTNQDTQY. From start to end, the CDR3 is CGATGTNQDTQYF.

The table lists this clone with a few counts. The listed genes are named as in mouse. CDR3 protein: CAWSPGTGGPGSYEQYF. The sequenced CDR3 bases are TGTGCCTGGAGTCCCGGGACTGGGGGCCCCGGCTCCTATGAACAGTAC. This chain links TRBV31 with TRBJ2-7, with TRBD2 matching over 11 bases. The read terminates 1 residue before the CDR3 end, so the remaining end is supplied by the germline J gene. The CDR3 extends over 17 amino acids. Germline V lookup: CDR1 GKSSPN, CDR2 SITVG. V gave up 1 base and J gave up 0 bases; unmatched junction bases: 8.

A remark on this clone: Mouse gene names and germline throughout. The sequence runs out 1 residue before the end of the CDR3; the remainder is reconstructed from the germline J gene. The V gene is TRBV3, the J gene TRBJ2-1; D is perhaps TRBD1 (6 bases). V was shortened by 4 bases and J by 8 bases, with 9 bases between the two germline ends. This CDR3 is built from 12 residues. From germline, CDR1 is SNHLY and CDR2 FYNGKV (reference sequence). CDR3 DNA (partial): TGTGCCAGCAGCTCGGACAGCCCTGAGCAGTTC. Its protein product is CASSSDSPEQF. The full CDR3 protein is CASSSDSPEQFF.

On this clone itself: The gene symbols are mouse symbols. CDR3 sequence reads: CGARGEQNSDYTF. The sequenced CDR3 bases are TGTGGTGCTAGGGGAGAACAGAACTCCGACTACACC. The chain recombines TRBV20 with TRBJ1-2; no reliable D call. The CDR3 end lies 1 residue beyond the end of the read and is filled in from the germline J gene. CDR3 length: 13 residues. Germline V lookup: CDR1 GFQATS, CDR2 STVNSAI. V lost 1 base and J 2 bases, leaving 8 bases between the germline ends.

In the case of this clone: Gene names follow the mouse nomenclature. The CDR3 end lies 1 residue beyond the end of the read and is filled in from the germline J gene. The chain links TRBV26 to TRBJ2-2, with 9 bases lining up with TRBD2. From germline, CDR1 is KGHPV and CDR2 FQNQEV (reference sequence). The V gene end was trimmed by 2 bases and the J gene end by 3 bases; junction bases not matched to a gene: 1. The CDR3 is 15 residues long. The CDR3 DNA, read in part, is TGTGCCAGCAGTCTGGACTGGGGGTACACCGGGCAGCTCTAC. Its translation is CASSLDWGYTGQLY. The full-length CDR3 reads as CASSLDWGYTGQLYF.

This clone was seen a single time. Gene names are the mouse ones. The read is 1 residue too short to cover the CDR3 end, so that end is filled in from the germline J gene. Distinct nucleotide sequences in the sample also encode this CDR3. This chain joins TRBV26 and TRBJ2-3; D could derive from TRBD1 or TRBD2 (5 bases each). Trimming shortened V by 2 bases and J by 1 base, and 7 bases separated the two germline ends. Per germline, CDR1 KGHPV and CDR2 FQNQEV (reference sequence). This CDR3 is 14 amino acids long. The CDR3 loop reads CASSLGGGAETLYF. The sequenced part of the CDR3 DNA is TGTGCCAGCAGTCTGGGGGGAGGTGCAGAAACGCTGTAT.

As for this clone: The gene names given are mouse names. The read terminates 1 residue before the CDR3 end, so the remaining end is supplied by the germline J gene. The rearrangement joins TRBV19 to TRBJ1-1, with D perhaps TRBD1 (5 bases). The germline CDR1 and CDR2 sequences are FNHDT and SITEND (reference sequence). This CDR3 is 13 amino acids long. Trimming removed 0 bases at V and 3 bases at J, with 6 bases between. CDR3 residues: CASSIGRDTEVFF. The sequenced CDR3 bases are TGTGCCAGCAGTATAGGCAGGGACACAGAAGTCTTC.

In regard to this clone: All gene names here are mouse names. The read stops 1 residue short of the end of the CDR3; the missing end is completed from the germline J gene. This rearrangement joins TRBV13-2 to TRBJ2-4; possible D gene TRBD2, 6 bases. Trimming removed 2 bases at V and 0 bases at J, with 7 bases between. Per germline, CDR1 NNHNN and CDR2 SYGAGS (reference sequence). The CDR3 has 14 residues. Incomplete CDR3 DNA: TGTGCCAGCGGTGAATGGGGGAGTCAAAACACCTTGTAC. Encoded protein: CASGEWGSQNTLY. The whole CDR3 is CASGEWGSQNTLYF.

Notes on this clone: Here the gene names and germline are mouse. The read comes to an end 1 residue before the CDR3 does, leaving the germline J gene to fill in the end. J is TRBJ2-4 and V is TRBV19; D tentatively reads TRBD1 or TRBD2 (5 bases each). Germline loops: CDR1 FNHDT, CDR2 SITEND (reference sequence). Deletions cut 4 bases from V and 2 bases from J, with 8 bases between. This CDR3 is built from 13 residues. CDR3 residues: CASSPGVQNTLYF. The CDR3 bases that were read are TGTGCCAGCAGTCCGGGGGTTCAAAACACCTTGTAC. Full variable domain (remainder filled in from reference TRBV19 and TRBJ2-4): GGIITQTPKFLIGQEGQKLTLKCQQNFNHDTMYWYRQDSGKGLRLIYYSITENDLQKGDLSEGYDASREKKSSFSLTVTSAQKNEMAVFLCASSPGVQNTLYFGAGTRLSVL.

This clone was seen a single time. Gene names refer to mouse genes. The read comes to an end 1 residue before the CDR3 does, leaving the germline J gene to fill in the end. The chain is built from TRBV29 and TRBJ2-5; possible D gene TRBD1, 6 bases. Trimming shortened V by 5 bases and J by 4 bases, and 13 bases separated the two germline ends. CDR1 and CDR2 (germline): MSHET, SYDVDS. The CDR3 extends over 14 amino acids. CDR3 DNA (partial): TGTGCTAGCAGTCAGGGGAGGGTAGAAGACACCCAGTAC. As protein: CASSQGRVEDTQY. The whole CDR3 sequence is CASSQGRVEDTQYF.

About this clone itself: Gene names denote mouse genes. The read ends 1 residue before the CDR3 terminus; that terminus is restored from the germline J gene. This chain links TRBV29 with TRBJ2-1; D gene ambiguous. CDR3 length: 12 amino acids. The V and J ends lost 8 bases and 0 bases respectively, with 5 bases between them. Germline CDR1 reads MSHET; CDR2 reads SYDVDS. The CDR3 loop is CASYNNYAEQFF. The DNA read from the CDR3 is TGTGCTAGCTACAATAACTATGCTGAGCAGTTC. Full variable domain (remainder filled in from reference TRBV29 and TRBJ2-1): DMKVTQMPRYLIKRMGENVLLECGQDMSHETMYWYRQDPGLGLQLIYISYDVDSNSEGDIPKGYRVSRKKREHFSLILDSAKTNQTSVYFCASYNNYAEQFFGPGTRLTVL.